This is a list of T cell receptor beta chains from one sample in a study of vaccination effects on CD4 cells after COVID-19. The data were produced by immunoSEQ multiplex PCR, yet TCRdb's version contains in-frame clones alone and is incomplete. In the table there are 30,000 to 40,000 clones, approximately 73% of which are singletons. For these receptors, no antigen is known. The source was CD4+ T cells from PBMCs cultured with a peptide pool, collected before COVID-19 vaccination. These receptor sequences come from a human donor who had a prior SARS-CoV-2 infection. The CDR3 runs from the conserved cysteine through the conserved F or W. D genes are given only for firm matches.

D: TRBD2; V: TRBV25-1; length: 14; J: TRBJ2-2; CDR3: CASRRAGDTGELFF
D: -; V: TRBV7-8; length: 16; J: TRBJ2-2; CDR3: CASSPKAGANTGELFF
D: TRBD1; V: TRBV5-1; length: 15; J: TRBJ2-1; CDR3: CASRETGTGVNEQFF
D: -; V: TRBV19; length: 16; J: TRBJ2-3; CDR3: CASSSRGGLSTDTQYF
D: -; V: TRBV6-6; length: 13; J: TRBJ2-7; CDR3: CASSGTFSYEQYF
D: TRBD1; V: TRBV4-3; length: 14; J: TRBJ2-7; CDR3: CASSPAQGAGGQYF
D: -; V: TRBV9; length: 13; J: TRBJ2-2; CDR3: CASSVYQTGELFF
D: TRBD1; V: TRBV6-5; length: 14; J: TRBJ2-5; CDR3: CASRRDRVSETQYF
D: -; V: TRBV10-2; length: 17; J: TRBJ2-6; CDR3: CASRTSGMSSGANVLTF
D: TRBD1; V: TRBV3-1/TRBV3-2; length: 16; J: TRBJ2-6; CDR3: CASSPYRDRGANVLTF
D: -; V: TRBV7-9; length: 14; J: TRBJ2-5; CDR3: CASRRIGLQETQYF
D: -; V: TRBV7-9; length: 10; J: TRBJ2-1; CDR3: CASISNEQFF
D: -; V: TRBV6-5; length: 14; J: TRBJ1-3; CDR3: CASSRESSGNTIYF
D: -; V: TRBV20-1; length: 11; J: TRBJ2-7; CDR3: CSASVGYEQYF
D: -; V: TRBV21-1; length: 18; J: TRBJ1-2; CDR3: CASSKRLAGMSPDYGYTF
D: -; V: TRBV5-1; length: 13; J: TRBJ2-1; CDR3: CASSLFSSNEQFF
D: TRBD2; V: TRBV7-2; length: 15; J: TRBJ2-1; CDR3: CASRARGGSYNEQFF
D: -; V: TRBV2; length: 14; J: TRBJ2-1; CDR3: CASSVDSVYNEQFF
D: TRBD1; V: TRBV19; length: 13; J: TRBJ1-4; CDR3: CASAGQGYEKLFF
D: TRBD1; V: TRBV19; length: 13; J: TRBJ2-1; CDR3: CASSWGQYNEQFF
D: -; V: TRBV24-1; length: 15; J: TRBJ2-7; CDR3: CATSDQGDPKYEQYF
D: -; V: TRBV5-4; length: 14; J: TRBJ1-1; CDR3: CASYSPMGPTEAFF